A selection of T cell receptor beta chains follows, all from one sample in a study of T cell responses to AZD1222 COVID-19 vaccine. The data were produced by immunoSEQ multiplex PCR, yet TCRdb's version contains in-frame clones alone and is incomplete. The table lists about 99,000 clones, 91% of them singletons. The sample in question was peripheral blood, obtained 28 days after the second AZD1222 dose. These TCRs come from an adult who received the AZD1222 COVID-19 vaccine. CDR3s include the opening cysteine and the closing phenylalanine or tryptophan. A D gene is named only where the DNA matches it firmly. The size entry is marked missing in some rows and otherwise reads once, few, many or a size class.

once	TRBD1	TRBV5-1	15	TRBJ1-1	CASSFGAGGNTEAFF	TGCGCCAGCAGCTTTGGAGCAGGGGGAAACACTGAAGCTTTCTTT
NA	TRBD2	TRBV9	19	TRBJ2-2	CASSSRTVTSGPNTGELFF	TGTGCCAGCAGCTCCCGGACCGTAACTAGCGGACCAAACACCGGGGAGCTGTTTTTT
NA	NA	TRBV9	14	TRBJ1-6	CASSVRGYNSPLHF	TGTGCCAGCAGCGTACGGGGTTATAATTCACCCCTCCACTTT
NA	NA	TRBV5-1	11	TRBJ2-3	CASSLDDTQYF	TGCGCCAGCAGCTTGGATGATACGCAGTATTTT
NA	NA	TRBV5-1	16	TRBJ1-6	CASSLAGGRYNSPLHF	TGCGCCAGCAGCTTGGCTGGGGGCCGCTATAATTCACCCCTCCACTTT
NA	TRBD2	TRBV5-1	14	TRBJ2-3	CATKLAGDGDTQYF	TGCGCCACCAAACTAGCGGGAGATGGAGATACGCAGTATTTT
NA	TRBD1	TRBV24-1	13	TRBJ2-5	CATSDDRGETQYF	TGTGCCACCAGTGATGACAGGGGGGAGACCCAGTACTTC
once	NA	TRBV28	15	TRBJ2-5	CASSLLQGSQETQYF	TGTGCCAGCAGTTTACTGCAGGGCTCCCAAGAGACCCAGTACTTC
once	TRBD2	TRBV5-1	18	TRBJ2-7	CASSFRGSGRANSYEQYF	TGCGCCAGCAGCTTTCGGGGTAGCGGGAGGGCCAATTCCTACGAGCAGTACTTC
NA	NA	TRBV5-1	13	TRBJ2-2	CASSPSVGGELFF	TGCGCCAGCAGTCCCTCCGTTGGGGGGGAGCTGTTTTTT
NA	TRBD1	TRBV28	15	TRBJ1-5	CASSSAQGRHQPQHF	TGTGCCAGCAGTTCCGCACAGGGGAGACATCAGCCCCAGCATTTT
NA	TRBD2	TRBV2	15	TRBJ2-1	CASSTTQRGYNEQFF	TGTGCCAGCAGTACCACCCAGCGGGGCTACAATGAGCAGTTCTTC
NA	NA	TRBV5-6	12	TRBJ2-7	CASTMGVGEQYF	TGTGCCAGCACCATGGGCGTAGGCGAGCAGTACTTC
NA	NA	TRBV28	14	TRBJ1-2	CASSLFTGLTGYTF	TGTGCCAGCAGTTTATTTACAGGGCTGACTGGCTACACCTTC
NA	NA	TRBV30	15	TRBJ1-1	CAWSNPGLGNTEAFF	TGTGCCTGGAGTAACCCGGGACTGGGGAACACTGAAGCTTTCTTT
NA	NA	TRBV14	14	TRBJ1-1	CASSQGTPRSEAFF	TGTGCCAGCAGCCAAGGGACCCCAAGGAGTGAAGCTTTCTTT
NA	NA	TRBV5-1	17	TRBJ2-2	CASQRSARVTSTGELFF	TGCGCCAGCCAGAGGTCCGCAAGAGTAACTAGCACCGGGGAGCTGTTTTTT
NA	TRBD2	TRBV5-8	15	TRBJ2-3	CASSLGLAGVDTQYF	TGTGCCAGCAGCTTGGGACTAGCGGGAGTAGATACGCAGTATTTT
once	TRBD2	TRBV7-6	17	TRBJ2-4	CASSLGSGAGSKNIQYF	TGTGCCAGCAGCTTAGGGAGCGGGGCGGGCTCCAAAAACATTCAGTACTTC
once	NA	TRBV5-1	16	TRBJ2-5	CASSLGGRQGRETQYF	TGCGCCAGCAGCTTGGGAGGTCGCCAGGGAAGAGAGACCCAGTACTTC
NA	TRBD1	TRBV28	18	TRBJ2-5	CASSLWFRGHLHQETQYF	TGTGCCAGCAGTTTATGGTTTAGGGGGCATCTGCACCAAGAGACCCAGTACTTC
NA	NA	TRBV18	13	TRBJ2-5	CASSATRGETQYF	TGTGCCAGCTCCGCCACCCGTGGAGAGACCCAGTACTTC
NA	TRBD2	TRBV2	16	TRBJ2-1	CASSARTSGGYNEQFF	TGTGCCAGCAGTGCCCGGACTAGCGGTGGGTACAATGAGCAGTTCTTC
few	NA	TRBV27	15	TRBJ2-7	CASSSYRGGSYEQYF	TGTGCCAGCAGTTCTTACAGAGGGGGTTCCTACGAGCAGTACTTC
NA	NA	TRBV5-1	15	TRBJ2-3	CASSLEGTVTDTQYF	TGCGCCAGCAGCTTAGAGGGAACTGTCACAGATACGCAGTATTTT
once	NA	TRBV7-2	14	TRBJ1-2	CASSLGWGTYGYTF	TGTGCCAGCAGCTTAGGGTGGGGGACCTATGGCTACACCTTC
NA	TRBD2	TRBV7-9	17	TRBJ2-2	CASSHPLAGRDTGELFF	TGTGCCAGCAGCCACCCCCTAGCGGGCCGAGACACCGGGGAGCTGTTTTTT
NA	NA	TRBV18	16	TRBJ2-7	CASSPGLIGITYEQYF	TGTGCCAGCTCACCAGGGTTAATCGGGATTACCTACGAGCAGTACTTC
NA	TRBD1	TRBV28	14	TRBJ1-5	CASSPGTGDQPQHF	TGTGCCAGCAGTCCCGGGACAGGGGATCAGCCCCAGCATTTT
once	TRBD2	TRBV5-4	17	TRBJ2-3	CASSWGTSGRASDTQYF	TGTGCCAGCAGCTGGGGGACTAGCGGGAGGGCCTCAGATACGCAGTATTTT
NA	NA	TRBV27	14	TRBJ2-5	CASSNRGGQETQYF	TGTGCCAGCAGTAACAGGGGGGGACAAGAGACCCAGTACTTC
NA	TRBD2	TRBV2	14	TRBJ2-7	CASLLAGNSYEQYF	TGTGCCAGCCTACTAGCGGGAAACTCCTACGAGCAGTACTTC
NA	TRBD2	TRBV9	16	TRBJ2-2	CASSGTSGKRPGELFF	TGTGCCAGCAGCGGGACTAGCGGGAAACGGCCCGGGGAGCTGTTTTTT
once	NA	TRBV9	12	TRBJ2-5	CASSEGQETQYF	TGTGCCAGCAGCGAGGGCCAAGAGACCCAGTACTTC